A selection of T cell receptor beta chains follows, all from one sample in a study of cytomegalovirus exposure and HLA in healthy donors. The method was immunoSEQ multiplex PCR; TCRdb's version includes in-frame clones alone and lacks a portion of them. The sample contains approximately 100,000 clones, roughly 84% of which appear only once. The sample comprised PBMCs. Receptors originate from a man aged 18 to 30 in good health and CMV-seropositive. Both conserved end residues are part of each CDR3. The D gene is left open where the match is weak. The size entry is marked missing in some rows and otherwise reads once, few, many or a size class.

clone_size j_call v_call d_call cdr3_nt cdr3_aa
NA TRBJ2-2 TRBV9 NA TGTGCCAGCAGCGTAGGCGGCGGAGCGAACACCGGGGAGCTGTTTTTT CASSVGGGANTGELFF
few TRBJ1-1 TRBV14 NA TGTGCCAGCAGCCAAGATTTAGGAGGTGAAGCTTTCTTT CASSQDLGGEAFF
NA TRBJ2-1 TRBV27 NA TGTGCCAGCAGTTTCGGGCCCGGCAGGGGCAATGAGCAGTTCTTC CASSFGPGRGNEQFF
NA TRBJ1-2 TRBV29-1 NA TGCAGCGTTGAGGCTAGCGGCTCAGAAGGCTACACCTTC CSVEASGSEGYTF
NA TRBJ1-5 TRBV7-2 TRBD1 TGTGCCAGCAGCCATCGGACAGGCTGGGATAGCAATCAGCCCCAGCATTTT CASSHRTGWDSNQPQHF
few TRBJ1-3 TRBV21-1 NA TGTGCCAGCAGTGGCGCGGGGAACGAAGGAAACACCATATATTTT CASSGAGNEGNTIYF
NA TRBJ2-2 TRBV2 TRBD2 TGTGCCAGCAGGACGGGACTAGCGGGAGGCACCGGGGAGCTGTTTTTT CASRTGLAGGTGELFF
NA TRBJ2-5 TRBV5-1 TRBD2 TGCGCCAGCAGCTTGACTAGCGGGCAAGAGACCCAGTACTTC CASSLTSGQETQYF
NA TRBJ1-4 TRBV28 NA TGTGCCAGCAGAGGGGATGCAACTAATGAAAAACTGTTTTTT CASRGDATNEKLFF
NA TRBJ2-5 TRBV6-5 TRBD2 TGTGCCAGCAGCAGACTAGCGGGGGACCAAGAGACCCAGTACTTC CASSRLAGDQETQYF
many TRBJ2-7 TRBV7-2 NA TGTGCCAGCAGCTCACGGGGGACGGTGCTTTCCTACGAGCAGTACTTC CASSSRGTVLSYEQYF
NA TRBJ2-2 TRBV13 NA TGTGCCAGCAGAAAGGGGGCGAACACCGGGGAGCTGTTTTTT CASRKGANTGELFF
once TRBJ2-3 TRBV14 NA TGTGCCAGCAGTCGACAGGTCCCCACAGATACGCAGTATTTT CASSRQVPTDTQYF
NA TRBJ2-2 TRBV2 NA TGTGCCAGCAGTGAAGCCCTGGGCCAGGCCGGGGAGCTGTTTTTT CASSEALGQAGELFF
NA TRBJ1-3 TRBV4-2 TRBD1 TGTGCCAGCAGCCTACAGGCGACAGGGGGCCTCTCTGGAAACACCATATATTTT CASSLQATGGLSGNTIYF
few TRBJ2-5 TRBV19 TRBD1 TGTGCCAGTAGTATAGATCCCCCGACAGGGGGGCATCAAGAGACCCAGTACTTC CASSIDPPTGGHQETQYF
NA TRBJ1-2 TRBV5-4 NA TGTGCCAGCAGCTTTATCGATTCAGTTCGCTATGGCTACACCTTC CASSFIDSVRYGYTF
once TRBJ1-1 TRBV18 NA TGTGCCAGCTCACCACGGAACGGGGGGAACACTGAAGCTTTCTTT CASSPRNGGNTEAFF
NA TRBJ2-7 TRBV6-6 TRBD1 TGTGCCAGCAGGCGACAGGGGTTTGATATCAACGAGCAGTACTTC CASRRQGFDINEQYF
NA TRBJ2-7 TRBV11-2 NA TGTGCCAGCAGCTTAGCTCCAGGGGACTACGAGCAGTACTTC CASSLAPGDYEQYF
NA TRBJ1-1 TRBV7-2 NA TGTGCCAGCAGCTTAGCGCGGAGTTTGAACACTGAAGCTTTCTTT CASSLARSLNTEAFF
NA TRBJ2-5 TRBV6-5 NA TGTGCCAGCAGTTACTCGTACTCAAATCAAGAGACCCAGTACTTC CASSYSYSNQETQYF
NA TRBJ2-2 TRBV5-1 TRBD2 TGCGCCAGCAGCCCCGGGACTAGCGGGGCCGGGGAGCTGTTTTTT CASSPGTSGAGELFF
NA TRBJ1-1 TRBV7-6 NA TGTGCCAGCAGCCTAGTTTGGGGGGACACTGAAGCTTTCTTT CASSLVWGDTEAFF
NA TRBJ2-7 TRBV29-1 TRBD2 TGCAGCGTTGAAGGACTAGCGGGAGGGATAAACTACGAGCAGTACTTC CSVEGLAGGINYEQYF
NA TRBJ1-2 TRBV2 NA TGTGCCAGCAGGGGGGGGTTGGCGGGGGATGGCTACACCTTC CASRGGLAGDGYTF
NA TRBJ2-7 TRBV7-2 TRBD2 TGTGCCAGCAGCTTAGTCCCCAGCGGGGGTTCCTCCTACGAGCAGTACTTC CASSLVPSGGSSYEQYF
NA TRBJ1-4 TRBV7-6 TRBD1 TGTGCCAGCAGCTTAGACGACGACAGGGTAGATGAAAAACTGTTTTTT CASSLDDDRVDEKLFF
NA TRBJ2-1 TRBV6-1 NA TGTGCCAGCAGTGATCCGGGAATCTCCTACAATGAGCAGTTCTTC CASSDPGISYNEQFF
few TRBJ2-2 TRBV6-4 TRBD1 TGTGCCAGCAGTGACTTGACAGGGGCCAACACCGGGGAGCTGTTTTTT CASSDLTGANTGELFF
NA TRBJ1-1 TRBV2 NA TGTGCCAGCAGCACAAATCCTTTTAACACTGAAGCTTTCTTT CASSTNPFNTEAFF
NA TRBJ2-7 TRBV19 TRBD2 TGTGCCAGTAGTATAAGTATCGGGCTAGCGGGATCAGAAGAGCAGTACTTC CASSISIGLAGSEEQYF
NA TRBJ2-7 TRBV11-3 TRBD1 TGTGCCAGCAGCTTAGAAGGGGACAGCTACTACGAGCAGTACTTC CASSLEGDSYYEQYF
NA TRBJ2-7 TRBV13 NA TGTGCCAGCAGCTTAGCGGGTAGCGAGCAGTACTTC CASSLAGSEQYF
NA TRBJ2-3 TRBV4-1 TRBD2 TGCGCCAGCAGCCAAGAGATTAGCGGGGGGATTAGCACAGATACGCAGTATTTT CASSQEISGGISTDTQYF
NA TRBJ2-3 TRBV7-3 TRBD2 TGTGCCAGCAGCACAGGGACTAGAGGGACAGATACGCAGTATTTT CASSTGTRGTDTQYF
NA TRBJ2-5 TRBV7-9 NA TGTGCCAGCAGCTTAGGGACAGTTCAAGAGACCCAGTACTTC CASSLGTVQETQYF
NA TRBJ2-1 TRBV5-1 TRBD2 TGCGCCAGCAGCTTCCCCCGGGGGGGCCGAGGGAATGAGCAGTTCTTC CASSFPRGGRGNEQFF
NA TRBJ2-3 TRBV4-2 TRBD2 TGTGCCAGCAGCCAAGATCGGTGGACTAGCATAGATACGCAGTATTTT CASSQDRWTSIDTQYF
NA TRBJ2-1 TRBV11-3 TRBD2 TGTGCCAGCAGCTTAGTGCGGGAGGGTAATGAGCAGTTCTTC CASSLVREGNEQFF
NA TRBJ1-5 TRBV28 TRBD1 TGTGCCAGCAGACGACCCGGGACAGGGGATCAGCCCCAGCATTTT CASRRPGTGDQPQHF
NA TRBJ2-1 TRBV6-7 NA TGTGCCAGCAGTTACCCGCCATGCGGGGCCTACAATGAGCAGTTCTTC CASSYPPCGAYNEQFF
NA TRBJ2-7 TRBV5-6 NA TGTGCCAGCAGCGAGGACAAAAACACCTACGAGCAGTACTTC CASSEDKNTYEQYF
NA TRBJ2-7 TRBV9 TRBD2 TGTGCCAGCAGCGTAGGCCTAGCGGAATCCTACGAGCAGTACTTC CASSVGLAESYEQYF
once TRBJ2-5 TRBV19 NA TGTGCCAGTAGTATAGGGCAGGGCTGGGAGACCCAGTACTTC CASSIGQGWETQYF
NA TRBJ2-3 TRBV6-5 TRBD1 TGTGCCAGCAGTTACTCAGGGACAGGGGAATGGGGGCAGTATTTT CASSYSGTGEWGQYF
few TRBJ1-3 TRBV13 NA TGTGCCAGCAGCAGACCGGGATCTGGAAACACCATATATTTT CASSRPGSGNTIYF
NA TRBJ1-2 TRBV4-3 TRBD1 TGCGCCAGCAGCCAAGACTGGACAGGGAGTAACTATGGCTACACCTTC CASSQDWTGSNYGYTF
NA TRBJ2-2 TRBV7-8 NA TGTGCCAGCAGCTTAGCGGTCGGGACACTTAACACCGGGGAGCTGTTTTTT CASSLAVGTLNTGELFF
NA TRBJ2-1 TRBV11-3 NA TGTGCCAGCAGCCAGACCGGCACGGGATTGACGTTCTTC CASSQTGTGLTFF
NA TRBJ2-1 TRBV5-6 NA TGTGCCAGCAGCTTGGCCTTTCAGGATGGGCGTCATGAGCAGTTCTTC CASSLAFQDGRHEQFF
NA TRBJ1-2 TRBV15 TRBD1 TGTGCCACCAGCACCCGGACAGGGGGGAATGGCTACACCTTC CATSTRTGGNGYTF
NA TRBJ2-2 TRBV4-3 TRBD2 TGCGCCAGCAGCTGGACTAGCGGGTTCTCCGGGGAGCTGTTTTTT CASSWTSGFSGELFF